This T cell receptor beta chain stems from a study of beta chain features in type 1 diabetes. On the study more broadly: The number of sorted cells examined across all samples was approximately 110,000,000. Study results and caveats: Cells that show high TCR expression could be over-represented by cDNA sequencing. Shorter templates may be favored by PCR, equally so in patients and controls.

A note on this clone: Its target is unknown.

The germline gives CDR1 SQVTM, CDR2 ANQGSEA. CDR3 length: 16 amino acids. V shed 5 bases and J 4 bases; nucleotides not matched to a gene: 16. The sequenced template was cDNA made from the entire isolated RNA. The repertoire was sequenced with immunoSEQ multiplex PCR; TCRdb's copy has only in-frame clones and lacks some. Among about 620,000 clones listed, about 16% were seen once. The sample comprised naive CD4+ T cells from blood. The receptor was isolated from a man in his late teens or twenties in good health. V and J are TRBV29-1 and TRBJ2-5, with TRBD2 matching over 7 bases. CDR3 loop: CSVQPPVGRGIETQYF. In nucleotides, the CDR3 is TGCAGCGTTCAACCTCCGGTGGGGCGGGGGATAGAGACCCAGTACTTC.